This T cell receptor (beta chain) was observed in a study of blood T cell repertoires in COVID-19. Study-wide background: COVID-19 samples from acute and convalescent phases originated in the United States, Italy and Spain. Sources were T cells, B-cell-depleted T cells, or PBMCs; the material itself was cDNA or gDNA.

Trimming at V came to 5 bases and at J to 3 bases, leaving 16 bases not matched to a gene. The CDR3 loop spans 17 amino acids. CDR1 is LGHDT and CDR2 is YNNKEL in the germline V gene (reference sequence). Libraries were prepared by immunoSEQ multiplex PCR; TCRdb keeps only in-frame clonotypes and omits some of them. Found here are 150,000 or so clones, about 86% of them singletons; the top ten hold 4%. The TCR comes from a woman in her fifties or sixties with acute or convalescent COVID-19. The rearrangement links TRBV3-1 (or the pseudogene TRBV3-2) to TRBJ2-7; 7 nucleotides agree with TRBD2. The material sequenced was peripheral blood. This chain's CDR3 is CASSSPAMRGKSYEQYF. CDR3 DNA: TGTGCCAGCAGCTCACCGGCCATGCGGGGGAAGAGCTACGAGCAGTACTTC.